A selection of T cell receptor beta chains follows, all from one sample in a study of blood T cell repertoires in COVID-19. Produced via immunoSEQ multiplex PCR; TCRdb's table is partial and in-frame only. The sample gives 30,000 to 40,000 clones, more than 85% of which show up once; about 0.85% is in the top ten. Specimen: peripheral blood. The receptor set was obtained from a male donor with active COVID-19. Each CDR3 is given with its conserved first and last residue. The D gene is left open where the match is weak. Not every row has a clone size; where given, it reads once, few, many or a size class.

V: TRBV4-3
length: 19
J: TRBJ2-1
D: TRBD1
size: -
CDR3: CASSQDPGRSQGVYNEQFF
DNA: TGCGCCAGCAGCCAAGATCCGGGACGATCACAGGGGGTCTACAATGAGCAGTTCTTC

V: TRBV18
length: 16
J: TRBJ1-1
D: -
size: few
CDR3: CASSPMGGQENTEAFF
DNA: TGTGCCAGCTCACCAATGGGAGGGCAGGAGAACACTGAAGCTTTCTTT

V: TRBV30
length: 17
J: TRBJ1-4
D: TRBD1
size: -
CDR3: CAWSLGTGALANEKLFF
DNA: TGTGCCTGGAGTTTGGGGACAGGGGCTCTCGCTAATGAAAAACTGTTTTTT

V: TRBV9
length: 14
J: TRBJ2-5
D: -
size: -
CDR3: CASSLSQGTETQYF
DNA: TGTGCCAGCAGCCTATCACAGGGAACAGAGACCCAGTACTTC

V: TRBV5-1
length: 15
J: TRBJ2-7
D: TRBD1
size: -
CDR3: CASSLERTGFHEQYF
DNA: TGCGCCAGCAGCTTGGAAAGGACAGGGTTCCACGAGCAGTACTTC

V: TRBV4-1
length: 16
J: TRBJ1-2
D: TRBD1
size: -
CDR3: CASSQDAVDRANGYTF
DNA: TGCGCCAGCAGCCAAGATGCAGTGGACAGGGCTAATGGCTACACCTTC

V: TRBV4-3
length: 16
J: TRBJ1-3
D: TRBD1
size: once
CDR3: CASSQEVATGRNTIYF
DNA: TGCGCCAGCAGCCAAGAGGTGGCGACAGGGAGAAACACCATATATTTT

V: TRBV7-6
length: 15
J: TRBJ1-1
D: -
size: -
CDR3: CASSLGTGLYTEAFF
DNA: TGTGCCAGCAGCTTAGGTACAGGGCTTTACACTGAAGCTTTCTTT

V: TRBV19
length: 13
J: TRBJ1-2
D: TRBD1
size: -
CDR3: CASSIRDSYGYTF
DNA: TGTGCCAGTAGTATCAGGGACAGCTATGGCTACACCTTC

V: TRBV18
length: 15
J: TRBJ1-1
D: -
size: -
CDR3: CASSPGQTQNTEAFF
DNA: TGTGCCAGCTCACCAGGGCAGACGCAGAACACTGAAGCTTTCTTT

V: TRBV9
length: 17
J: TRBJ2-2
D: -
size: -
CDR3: CASSARTGGAYTGELFF
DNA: TGTGCCAGCAGCGCGCGAACAGGGGGGGCTTACACCGGGGAGCTGTTTTTT

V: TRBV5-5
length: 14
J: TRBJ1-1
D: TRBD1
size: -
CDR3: CASSRFTGDTEAFF
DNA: TGTGCCAGCAGCCGATTCACAGGGGACACTGAAGCTTTCTTT

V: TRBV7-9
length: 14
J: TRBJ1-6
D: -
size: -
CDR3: CASSLRQANSPLHF
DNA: TGTGCCAGCAGCTTAAGGCAGGCCAATTCACCCCTCCACTTT

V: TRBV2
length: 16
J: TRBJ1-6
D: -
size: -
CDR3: CASSDRAGAKNSPLHF
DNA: TGTGCCAGCAGTGACCGGGCTGGGGCCAAGAATTCACCCCTCCACTTT

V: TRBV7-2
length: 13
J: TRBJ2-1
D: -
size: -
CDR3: CASSLGTPPEQFF
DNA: TGTGCCAGCAGCTTAGGGACACCTCCTGAGCAGTTCTTC

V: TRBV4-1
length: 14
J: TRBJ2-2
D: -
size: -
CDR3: CASSHPRFTGELFF
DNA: TGCGCCAGCAGCCACCCTCGTTTCACCGGGGAGCTGTTTTTT

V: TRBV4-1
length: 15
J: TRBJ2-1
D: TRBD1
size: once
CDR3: CASSPGQGARYEQFF
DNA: TGCGCCAGCAGCCCGGGACAGGGGGCAAGGTATGAGCAGTTCTTC

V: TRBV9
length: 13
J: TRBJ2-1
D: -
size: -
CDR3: CASSVATYNEQFF
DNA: TGTGCCAGCAGCGTAGCAACCTACAATGAGCAGTTCTTC

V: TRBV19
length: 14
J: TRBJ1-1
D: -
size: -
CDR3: CASSIPVPNTEAFF
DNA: TGTGCCAGTAGTATACCGGTCCCGAACACTGAAGCTTTCTTT

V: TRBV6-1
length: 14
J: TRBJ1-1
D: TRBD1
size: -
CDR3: CASSDRQGNTEAFF
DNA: TGTGCCAGCAGTGACCGACAGGGTAACACTGAAGCTTTCTTT

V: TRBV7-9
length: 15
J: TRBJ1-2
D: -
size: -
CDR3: CASSLSTGLGYGYTF
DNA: TGTGCCAGCAGCTTATCGACAGGCCTGGGTTATGGCTACACCTTC

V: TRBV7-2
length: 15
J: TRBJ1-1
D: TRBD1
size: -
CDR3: CASSYTGTGDTEAFF
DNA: TGTGCCAGCAGTTATACCGGGACAGGGGACACTGAAGCTTTCTTT

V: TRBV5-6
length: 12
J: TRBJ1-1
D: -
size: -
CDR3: CASSSLAGRGFF
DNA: TGTGCCAGCAGTTCCCTCGCGGGGAGAGGTTTCTTT

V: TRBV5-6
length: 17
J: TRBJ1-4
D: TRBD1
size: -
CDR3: CASSLGQGARNNEKLFF
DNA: TGTGCCAGCAGCTTGGGACAGGGGGCGCGTAATAATGAAAAACTGTTTTTT

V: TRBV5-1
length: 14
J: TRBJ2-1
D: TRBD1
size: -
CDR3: CASSLGQGWDEQFF
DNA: TGCGCCAGCAGCTTGGGACAGGGCTGGGATGAGCAGTTCTTC

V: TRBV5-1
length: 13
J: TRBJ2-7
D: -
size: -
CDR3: CASSFSPTYEQYF
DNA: TGCGCCAGCAGCTTTTCCCCTACCTACGAGCAGTACTTC

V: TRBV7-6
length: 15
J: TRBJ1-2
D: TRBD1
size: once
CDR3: CASSLVAGGNYGYTF
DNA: TGTGCCAGCAGCTTAGTTGCAGGGGGTAACTATGGCTACACCTTC

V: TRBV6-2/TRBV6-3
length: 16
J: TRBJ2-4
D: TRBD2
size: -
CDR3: CASSVASGGGGNIQYF
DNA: TGTGCCAGCAGTGTGGCTAGCGGGGGTGGAGGAAACATTCAGTACTTC

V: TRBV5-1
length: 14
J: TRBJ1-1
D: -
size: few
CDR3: CASSPFGGRTEAFF
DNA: TGCGCCAGCAGCCCCTTCGGGGGGCGTACTGAAGCTTTCTTT

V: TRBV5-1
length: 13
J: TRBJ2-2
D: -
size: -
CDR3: CASSIGSAGELFF
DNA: TGCGCCAGCAGCATCGGTTCCGCCGGGGAGCTGTTTTTT

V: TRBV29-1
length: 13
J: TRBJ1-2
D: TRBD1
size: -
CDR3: CSVVDRGGYGYTF
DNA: TGCAGCGTTGTTGACAGGGGGGGCTATGGCTACACCTTC

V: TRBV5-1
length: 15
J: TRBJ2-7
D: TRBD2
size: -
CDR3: CASSSGLAGGYEQYF
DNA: TGCGCCAGCAGCTCGGGACTAGCGGGGGGCTACGAGCAGTACTTC

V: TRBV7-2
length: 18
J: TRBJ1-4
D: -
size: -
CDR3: CASSLNLGLLATNEKLFF
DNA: TGTGCCAGCAGCTTAAATTTGGGGTTACTAGCAACTAATGAAAAACTGTTTTTT

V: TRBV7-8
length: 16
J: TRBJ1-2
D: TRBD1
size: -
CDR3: CASSITAGTGGHGYTF
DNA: TGTGCCAGCAGCATAACAGCCGGGACAGGGGGACATGGCTACACCTTC

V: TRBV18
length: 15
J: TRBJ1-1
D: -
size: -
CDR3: CASSPRGGSNTEAFF
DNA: TGTGCCAGCTCACCACGGGGAGGATCGAACACTGAAGCTTTCTTT

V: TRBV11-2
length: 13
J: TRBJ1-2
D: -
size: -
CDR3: CASSYSAETGYTF
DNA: TGTGCCAGCAGTTATTCGGCCGAGACAGGCTACACCTTC

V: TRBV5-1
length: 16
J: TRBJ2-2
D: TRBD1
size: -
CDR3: CASRLETGANTGELFF
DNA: TGCGCCAGCAGGTTGGAGACAGGGGCGAACACCGGGGAGCTGTTTTTT

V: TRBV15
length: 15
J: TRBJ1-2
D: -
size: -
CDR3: CATSRAGNGAYGYTF
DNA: TGTGCCACCAGCAGAGCAGGGAACGGCGCCTATGGCTACACCTTC

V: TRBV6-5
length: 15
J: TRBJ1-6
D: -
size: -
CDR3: CASSLSRVGNSPLHF
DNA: TGTGCCAGCAGTCTTTCGCGGGTGGGAAATTCACCCCTCCACTTT

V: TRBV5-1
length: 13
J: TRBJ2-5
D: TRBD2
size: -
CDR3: CANPGDYQRPQYF
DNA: TGCGCCAACCCGGGGGACTATCAGAGACCCCAGTACTTC

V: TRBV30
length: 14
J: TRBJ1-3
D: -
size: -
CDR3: CAWTGQLSGNTIYF
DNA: TGTGCCTGGACCGGACAGTTGAGTGGAAACACCATATATTTT

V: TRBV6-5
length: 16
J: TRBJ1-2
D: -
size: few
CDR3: CASSYSFHNVAYGYTF
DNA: TGTGCCAGCAGTTACTCATTTCATAATGTGGCCTATGGCTACACCTTC

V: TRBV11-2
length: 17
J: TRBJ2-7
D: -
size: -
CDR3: CASSTGIGGAGGYEQYF
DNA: TGTGCCAGCAGCACGGGAATAGGAGGGGCAGGGGGTTACGAGCAGTACTTC

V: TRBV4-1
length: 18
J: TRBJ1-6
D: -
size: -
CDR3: CASSRARTVGAYNSPLHF
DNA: TGCGCCAGCAGCCGAGCTCGCACCGTAGGGGCCTATAATTCACCCCTCCACTTT

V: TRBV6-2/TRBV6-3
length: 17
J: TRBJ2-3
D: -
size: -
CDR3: CASSYSRRGHSTDTQYF
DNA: TGTGCCAGCAGTTACTCGAGGAGGGGGCATAGCACAGATACGCAGTATTTT

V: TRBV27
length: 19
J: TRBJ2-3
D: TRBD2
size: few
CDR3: CASSLAGGYGYTSTDTQYF
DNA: TGTGCCAGCAGTCTAGCGGGGGGCTACGGATATACTAGCACAGATACGCAGTATTTT

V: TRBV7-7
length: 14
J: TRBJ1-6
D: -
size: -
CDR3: CASSLAGLNSPLHF
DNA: TGTGCCAGCAGCTTAGCGGGACTTAATTCACCCCTCCACTTT

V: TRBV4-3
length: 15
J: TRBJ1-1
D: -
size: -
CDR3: CASSQEDRQNTEAFF
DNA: TGCGCCAGCAGCCAAGAAGACAGACAGAACACTGAAGCTTTCTTT

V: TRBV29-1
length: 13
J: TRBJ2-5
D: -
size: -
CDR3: CSVDGVDGETQYF
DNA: TGCAGCGTTGACGGGGTAGACGGAGAGACCCAGTACTTC

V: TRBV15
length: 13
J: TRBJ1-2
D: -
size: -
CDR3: CATSRDPRGGYTF
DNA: TGTGCCACCAGCAGAGATCCTAGGGGAGGCTACACCTTC

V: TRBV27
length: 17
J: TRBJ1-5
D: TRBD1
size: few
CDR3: CASSRTQGTDSNQPQHF
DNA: TGTGCCAGCAGTAGAACACAGGGGACGGACAGCAATCAGCCCCAGCATTTT

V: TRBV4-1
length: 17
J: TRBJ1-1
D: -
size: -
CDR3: CASSQDLSARVNTEAFF
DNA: TGCGCCAGCAGCCAAGATCTTAGCGCGAGGGTAAACACTGAAGCTTTCTTT

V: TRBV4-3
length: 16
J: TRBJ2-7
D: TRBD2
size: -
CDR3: CASSQEGGRSSYEQYF
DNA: TGCGCCAGCAGCCAAGAGGGAGGGCGAAGCTCCTACGAGCAGTACTTC

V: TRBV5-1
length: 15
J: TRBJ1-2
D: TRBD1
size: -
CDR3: CASRGTGATTYGYTF
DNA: TGCGCCAGCAGGGGGACAGGGGCTACCACGTATGGCTACACCTTC

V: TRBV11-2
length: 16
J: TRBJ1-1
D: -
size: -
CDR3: CASSPPFSRGGTEAFF
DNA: TGTGCCAGCAGCCCACCCTTTTCCAGGGGCGGCACTGAAGCTTTCTTT

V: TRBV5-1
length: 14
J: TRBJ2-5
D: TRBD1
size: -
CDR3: CASSSTGAQETQYF
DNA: TGCGCCAGCAGCTCGACAGGGGCCCAAGAGACCCAGTACTTC

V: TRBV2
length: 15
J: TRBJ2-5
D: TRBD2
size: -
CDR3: CASSEARGTSETQYF
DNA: TGTGCCAGCAGTGAAGCGCGGGGGACTAGCGAGACCCAGTACTTC

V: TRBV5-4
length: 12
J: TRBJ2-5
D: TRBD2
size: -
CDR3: CASSFGGGTQYF
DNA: TGTGCCAGCAGCTTTGGGGGGGGGACCCAGTACTTC

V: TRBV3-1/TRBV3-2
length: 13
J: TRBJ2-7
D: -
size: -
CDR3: CASRPPLSGEQYF
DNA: TGTGCCAGCAGACCCCCTCTTAGCGGCGAGCAGTACTTC

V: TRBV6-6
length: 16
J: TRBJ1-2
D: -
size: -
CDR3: CASSYSAKGSLSGYTF
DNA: TGTGCCAGCAGTTACTCAGCCAAGGGGTCGTTAAGCGGCTACACCTTC